This T cell receptor beta chain was sequenced during a study of shared clonotypes between healthy human individuals (dated by TCRdb to about 2020). Background for the entire study: Two women and a few men aged 18 to 49 years were included in the cohort. To increase sequencing depth and limit assay-specific biases, TCR repertoire library preparation and sequencing were carried out by different laboratories using diverse techniques. Leukapheresis yielded between about 0.9 and 9 billion PBMCs per donor. Blood TCR repertoires of several healthy adults were deeply sequenced to estimate repertoire size and the extent of clonotype sharing between individuals.

Broader findings and caveats from the paper: Pairwise subsampling indicated that sequencing depth was expected to affect the degree of clonotype sharing among donors. Only blood was sampled, and tissue TCR repertoires likely differ from those in blood. The genetic and exposure-history diversity represented was limited by the small number of donors.

TCR CDR3 regions were amplified from genomic DNA by multiplex PCR using the deep immunoSEQ assay. Genomic DNA extracted from each cell subset was distributed evenly over all wells of several immunoSEQ 96-well plates, and each plate served as one replicate. For unsorted PBMC, about 300 ng of genomic DNA, equivalent to approximately 30,000 T cell genomes, went into each replicate PCR. Genomic DNA from unsorted PBMC was sequenced over ten immunoSEQ deep assay plates. Purified libraries were quantified with a Qubit 3.0 fluorometer, sized on a Bioanalyzer 2100, and re-quantified with the KAPA Library Quantification kit. A separate single-read 150-cycle Illumina NextSeq 550 flow cell was used to sequence each immunoSEQ 96-well plate. The authors' analysis ran thus. Because the immunoSEQ output held only junctional sequences and lacked quality scores, the filtering could not match the filtering applied to full-length reads. To assign V/J genes and CDR3, sequences were annotated against IMGT germline references using PyIR, a Python wrapper for IgBLAST v1.9. Reads were removed for weak V/J assignments (E-value above 1e-6), missing CDR3, stop codons, out-of-frame junctions, or ambiguous translated residues. V3J clonotypes were defined as sequences sharing the same inferred V gene, J gene, and CDR3 amino acid sequence. Percentage overlap between repertoires was calculated by dividing the number of shared unique clonotypes by the size of the smaller repertoire. Richness of each repertoire was evaluated using RTK rarefaction, the Chao1 estimator, and Recon v2.1 estimates of unobserved clonotypes. In its TCRdb copy, this immuneACCESS table keeps in-frame sequences only and misses some clones. Where compared with another copy, unresolved V genes explain less than half of these, and the others have no known cause. V and J calls and clone size are copied from that table; D and trimming were computed from the DNA. The sample records hundreds of thousands of clones, roughly 79% of which are singletons. About 11% of the sample is taken by the ten largest.

The donors were healthy, HIV-negative adults who had no recently reported acute infections or vaccinations. Every donor was a Caucasian adult living in Nashville, Tennessee, USA. In the unsorted samples, some 94 million PBMCs were counted, and genomic DNA was extracted using the QIAamp DNA Blood Mini kit. Blood was obtained by leukapheresis, after which PBMCs were separated by Ficoll-Histopaque density gradient centrifugation and cryopreserved in liquid nitrogen vapor phase. The cysteine opens and the phenylalanine closes a CDR3 of 16 amino acids. Just the 48-base CDR3 DNA is kept, in frame starting at base 1. CDR1 SGHRS and CDR2 YFSETQ were looked up in the germline V gene. Germline trimming amounts to 4 bases on V and 2 bases on J, with 7 as the count of junction bases outside the gene matches. As for this clone: It lacks a known antigen. Base qualities were left out, and no much larger clone turns up one base away. Other DNA variants within this sample encode the same CDR3.

The receptor was derived from a woman between 40 and 55 years old in good health. Some clones in this sample may be carry-over from other donors' samples. The chain joins TRBV5-1 to TRBJ2-7, with 12 central nucleotides matching TRBD2. The sample consisted of PBMCs. CDR3 loop: CASSPGLAGVAYEQYF. The bases are TGCGCCAGCAGCCCGGGACTAGCGGGCGTTGCCTACGAGCAGTACTTC. The entire variable domain, with the stretches around the CDR3 drawn from the reference TRBV5-1 and TRBJ2-7 proteins, is KAGVTQTPRYLIKTRGQQVTLSCSPISGHRSVSWYQQTPGQGLQFLFEYFSETQRNKGNFPGRFSGRQFSNSRSEMNVSTLELGDSALYLCASSPGLAGVAYEQYFGPGTRLTVT.